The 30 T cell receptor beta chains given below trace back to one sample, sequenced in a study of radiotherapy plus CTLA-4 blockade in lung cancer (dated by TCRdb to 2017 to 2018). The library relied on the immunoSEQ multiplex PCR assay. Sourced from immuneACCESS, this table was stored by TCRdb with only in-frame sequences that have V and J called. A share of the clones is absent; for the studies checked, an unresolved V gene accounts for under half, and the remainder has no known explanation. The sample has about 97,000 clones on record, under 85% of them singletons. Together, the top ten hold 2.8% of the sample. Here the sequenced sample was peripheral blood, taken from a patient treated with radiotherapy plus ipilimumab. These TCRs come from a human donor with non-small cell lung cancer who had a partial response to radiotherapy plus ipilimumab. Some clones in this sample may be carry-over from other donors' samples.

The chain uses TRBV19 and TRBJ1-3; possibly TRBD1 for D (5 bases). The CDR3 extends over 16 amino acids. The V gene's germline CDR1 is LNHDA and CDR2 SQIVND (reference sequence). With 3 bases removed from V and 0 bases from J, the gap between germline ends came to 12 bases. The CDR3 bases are TGTGCCAGTAGTATCGGAGAGACAGTCTCTGGAAACACCATATATTTT. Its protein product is CASSIGETVSGNTIYF.

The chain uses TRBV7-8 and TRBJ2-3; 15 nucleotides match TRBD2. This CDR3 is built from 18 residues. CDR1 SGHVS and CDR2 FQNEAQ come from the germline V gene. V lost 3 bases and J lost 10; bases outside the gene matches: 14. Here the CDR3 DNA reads TGTGCCAGCAGCTTCGTCTCAAGGACTAGCGGGGGGGATTTGGCGCAGTATTTT. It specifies CASSFVSRTSGGDLAQYF.

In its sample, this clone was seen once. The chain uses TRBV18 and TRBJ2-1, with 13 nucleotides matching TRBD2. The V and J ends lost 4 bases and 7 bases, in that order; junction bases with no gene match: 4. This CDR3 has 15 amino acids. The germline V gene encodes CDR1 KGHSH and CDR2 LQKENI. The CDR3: CASSLRTSGRNEQFF. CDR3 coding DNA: TGTGCCAGCTCACTGCGGACTAGCGGGAGAAATGAGCAGTTCTTC.

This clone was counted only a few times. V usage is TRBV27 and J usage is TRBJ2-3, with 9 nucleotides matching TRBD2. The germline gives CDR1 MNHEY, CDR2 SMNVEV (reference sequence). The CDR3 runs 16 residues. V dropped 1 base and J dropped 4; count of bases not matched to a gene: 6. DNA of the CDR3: TGTGCCAGCAGTTTATTTCGCGGGAGGGTCCCAGATACGCAGTATTTT. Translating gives CASSLFRGRVPDTQYF.

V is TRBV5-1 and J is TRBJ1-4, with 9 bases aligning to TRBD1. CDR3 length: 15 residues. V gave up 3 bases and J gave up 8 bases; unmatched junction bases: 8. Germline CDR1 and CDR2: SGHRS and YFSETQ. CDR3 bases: TGCGCCAGCAGCTCGACGACAGGGACAGGGGAAAAACTGTTTTTT. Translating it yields CASSSTTGTGEKLFF.

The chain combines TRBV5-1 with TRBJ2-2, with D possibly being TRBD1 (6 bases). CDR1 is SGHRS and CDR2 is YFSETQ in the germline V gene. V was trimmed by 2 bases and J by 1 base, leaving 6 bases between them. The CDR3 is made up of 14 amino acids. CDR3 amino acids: CASSFRGNTGELFF. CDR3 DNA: TGCGCCAGCAGCTTCAGGGGGAACACCGGGGAGCTGTTTTTT.

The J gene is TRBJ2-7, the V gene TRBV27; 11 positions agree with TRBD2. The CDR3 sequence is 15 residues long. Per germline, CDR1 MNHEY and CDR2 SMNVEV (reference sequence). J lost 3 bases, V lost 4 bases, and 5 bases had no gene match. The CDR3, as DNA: TGTGCCAGCAGTTATACTAGCGGGAGATTCTACGAGCAGTACTTC. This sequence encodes CASSYTSGRFYEQYF.

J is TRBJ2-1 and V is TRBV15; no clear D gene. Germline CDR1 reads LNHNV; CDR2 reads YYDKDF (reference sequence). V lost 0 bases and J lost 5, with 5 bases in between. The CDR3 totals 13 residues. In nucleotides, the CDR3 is TGTGCCACCAGCAGAGAACAGCACAATGAGCAGTTCTTC. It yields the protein CATSREQHNEQFF.

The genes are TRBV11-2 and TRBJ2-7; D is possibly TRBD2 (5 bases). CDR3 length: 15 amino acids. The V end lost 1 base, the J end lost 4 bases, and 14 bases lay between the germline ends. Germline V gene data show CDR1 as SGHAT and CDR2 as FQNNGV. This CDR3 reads CASSLGPGLQYEQYF. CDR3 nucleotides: TGTGCCAGCAGCTTAGGCCCCGGACTGCAATACGAGCAGTACTTC.

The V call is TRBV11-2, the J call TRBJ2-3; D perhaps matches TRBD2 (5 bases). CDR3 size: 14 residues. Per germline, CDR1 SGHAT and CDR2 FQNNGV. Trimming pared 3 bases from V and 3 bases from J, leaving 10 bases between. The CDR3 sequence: CASSLAWRTDTQYF. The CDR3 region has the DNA TGTGCCAGCAGCTTGGCTTGGAGGACAGATACGCAGTATTTT.

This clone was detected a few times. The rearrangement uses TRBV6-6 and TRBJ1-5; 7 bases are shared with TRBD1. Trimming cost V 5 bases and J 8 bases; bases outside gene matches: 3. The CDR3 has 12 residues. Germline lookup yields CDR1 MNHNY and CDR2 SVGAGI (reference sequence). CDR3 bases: TGTGCCAGCAGTAACAGGGGTAAGCCCCAGCATTTT. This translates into CASSNRGKPQHF.

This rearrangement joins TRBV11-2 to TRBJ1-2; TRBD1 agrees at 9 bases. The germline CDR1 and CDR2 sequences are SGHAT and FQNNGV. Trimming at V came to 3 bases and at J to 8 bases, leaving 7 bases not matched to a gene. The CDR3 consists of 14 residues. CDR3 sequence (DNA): TGTGCCAGCAGCTTGGGGGGACAGGGCGGGGGCTACACCTTC. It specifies CASSLGGQGGGYTF.

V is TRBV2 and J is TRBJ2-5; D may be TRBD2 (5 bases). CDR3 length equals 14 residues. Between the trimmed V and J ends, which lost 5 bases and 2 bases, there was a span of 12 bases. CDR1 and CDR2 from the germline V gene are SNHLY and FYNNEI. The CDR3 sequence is CASSMLAPQETQYF. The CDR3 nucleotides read TGTGCCAGCAGTATGTTAGCGCCTCAAGAGACCCAGTACTTC.

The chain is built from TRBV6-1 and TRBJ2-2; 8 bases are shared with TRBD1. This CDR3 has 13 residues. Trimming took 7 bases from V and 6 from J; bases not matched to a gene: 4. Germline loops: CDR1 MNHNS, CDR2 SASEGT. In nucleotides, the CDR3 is TGTGCCAGCAAGCGGACAGGGCCCGGGGAGCTGTTTTTT. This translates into CASKRTGPGELFF.

CDR3 residues: CASRITYGRRMVGYTF. DNA of the CDR3: TGTGCCAGCAGGATCACGTATGGCAGGAGGATGGTCGGCTACACCTTC. The chain is built from TRBV28 and TRBJ1-2; D remains ambiguous. This CDR3 comprises 16 residues. V dropped 6 bases and J dropped 8 bases, with 25 bases sitting between them. The germline V gene has CDR1 MDHEN and CDR2 SYDVKM.

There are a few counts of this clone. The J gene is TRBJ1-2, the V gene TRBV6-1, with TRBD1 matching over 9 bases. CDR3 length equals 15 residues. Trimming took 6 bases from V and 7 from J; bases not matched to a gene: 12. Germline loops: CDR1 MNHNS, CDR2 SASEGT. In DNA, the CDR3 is TGTGCCAGCAGCGCCCATTGGACAGGGGAGTTTGGCTACACCTTC. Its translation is CASSAHWTGEFGYTF.

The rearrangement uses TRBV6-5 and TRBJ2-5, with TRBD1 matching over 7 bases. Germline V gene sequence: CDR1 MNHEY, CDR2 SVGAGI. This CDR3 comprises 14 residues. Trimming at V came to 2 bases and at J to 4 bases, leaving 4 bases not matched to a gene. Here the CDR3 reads CASSYRQGTETQYF. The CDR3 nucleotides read TGTGCCAGCAGTTACCGACAGGGTACAGAGACCCAGTACTTC.

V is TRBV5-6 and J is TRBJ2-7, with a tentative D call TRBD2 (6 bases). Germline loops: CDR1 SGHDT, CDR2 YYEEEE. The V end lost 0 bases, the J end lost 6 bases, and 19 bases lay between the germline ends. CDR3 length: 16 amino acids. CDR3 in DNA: TGTGCCAGCAGCTTGGTTGCCGGCGGAGGGGCCAGCGAGCAGTACTTC. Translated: CASSLVAGGGASEQYF.

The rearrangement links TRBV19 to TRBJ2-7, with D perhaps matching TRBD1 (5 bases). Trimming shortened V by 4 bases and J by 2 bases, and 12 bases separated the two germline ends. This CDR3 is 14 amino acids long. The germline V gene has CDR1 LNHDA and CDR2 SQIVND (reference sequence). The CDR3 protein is CASSSGALTYEQYF. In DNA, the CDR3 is TGTGCCAGTAGTAGTGGGGCGTTAACCTACGAGCAGTACTTC.

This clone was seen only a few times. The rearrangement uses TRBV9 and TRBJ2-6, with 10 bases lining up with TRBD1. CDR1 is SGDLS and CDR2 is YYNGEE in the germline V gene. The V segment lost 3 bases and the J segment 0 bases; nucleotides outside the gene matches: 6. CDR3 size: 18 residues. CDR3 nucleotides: TGTGCCAGCAGCGGCGACAGGGGGCTGGGCTCTGGGGCCAACGTCCTGACTTTC. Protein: CASSGDRGLGSGANVLTF.

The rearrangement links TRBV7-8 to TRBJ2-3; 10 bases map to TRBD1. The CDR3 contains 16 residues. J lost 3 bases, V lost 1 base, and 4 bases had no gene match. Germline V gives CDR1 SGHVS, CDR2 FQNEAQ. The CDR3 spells CASSLVGGQGTDTQYF. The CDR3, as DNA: TGTGCCAGCAGCTTAGTAGGGGGACAGGGGACAGATACGCAGTATTTT.

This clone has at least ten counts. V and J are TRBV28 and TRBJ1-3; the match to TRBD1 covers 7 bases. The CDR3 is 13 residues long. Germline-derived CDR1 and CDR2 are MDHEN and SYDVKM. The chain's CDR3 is CASLDRSGNTIYF. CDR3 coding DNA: TGTGCGTCCCTGGACAGGTCTGGAAACACCATATATTTT.

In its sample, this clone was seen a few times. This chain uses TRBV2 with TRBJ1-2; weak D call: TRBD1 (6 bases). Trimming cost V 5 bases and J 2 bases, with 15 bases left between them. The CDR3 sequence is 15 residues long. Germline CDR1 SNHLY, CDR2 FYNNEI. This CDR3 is CASSLHRAENYGYTF. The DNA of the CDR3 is TGTGCCAGCAGTCTCCACAGGGCTGAGAACTATGGCTACACCTTC.

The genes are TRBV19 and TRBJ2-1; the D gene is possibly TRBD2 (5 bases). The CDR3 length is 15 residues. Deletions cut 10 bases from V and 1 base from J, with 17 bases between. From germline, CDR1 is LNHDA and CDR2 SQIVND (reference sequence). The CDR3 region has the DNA TGTGCCACCTCCAGCGGTTACTTGTCCTACAATGAGCAGTTCTTC. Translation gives CATSSGYLSYNEQFF.

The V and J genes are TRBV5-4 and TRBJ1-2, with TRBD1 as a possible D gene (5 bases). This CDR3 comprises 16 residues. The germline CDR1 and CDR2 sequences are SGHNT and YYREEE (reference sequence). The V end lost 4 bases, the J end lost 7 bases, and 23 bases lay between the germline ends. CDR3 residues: CASSPSLGSDRGGYTF. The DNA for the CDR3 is TGTGCCAGCAGCCCCAGCTTAGGGTCAGACAGAGGTGGCTACACCTTC.

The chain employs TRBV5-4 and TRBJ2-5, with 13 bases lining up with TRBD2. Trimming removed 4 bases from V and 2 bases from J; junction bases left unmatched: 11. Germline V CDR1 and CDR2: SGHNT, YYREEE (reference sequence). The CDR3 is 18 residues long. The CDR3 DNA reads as TGTGCCAGCAGCGTAGCGGGACTAGCGGGGCCTCCACAAGAGACCCAGTACTTC. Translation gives CASSVAGLAGPPQETQYF.

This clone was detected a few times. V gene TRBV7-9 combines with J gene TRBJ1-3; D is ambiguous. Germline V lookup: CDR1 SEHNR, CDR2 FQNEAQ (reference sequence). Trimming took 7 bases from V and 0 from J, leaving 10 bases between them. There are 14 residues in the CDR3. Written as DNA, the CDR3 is TGTGCCAGCACCACCGAGGGCTCTGGAAACACCATATATTTT. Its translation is CASTTEGSGNTIYF. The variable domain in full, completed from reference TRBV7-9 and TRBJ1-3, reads DTGVSQNPRHKITKRGQNVTFRCDPISEHNRLYWYRQTLGQGPEFLTYFQNEAQLEKSRLLSDRFSAERPKGSFSTLEIQRTEQGDSAMYLCASTTEGSGNTIYFGEGSWLTVV.

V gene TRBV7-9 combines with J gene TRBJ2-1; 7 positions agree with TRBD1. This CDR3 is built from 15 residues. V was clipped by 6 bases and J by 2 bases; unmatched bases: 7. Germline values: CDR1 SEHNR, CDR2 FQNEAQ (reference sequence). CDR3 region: CASSYRGSPYNEQFF. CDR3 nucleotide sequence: TGTGCCAGCAGTTACAGGGGATCCCCCTACAATGAGCAGTTCTTC.

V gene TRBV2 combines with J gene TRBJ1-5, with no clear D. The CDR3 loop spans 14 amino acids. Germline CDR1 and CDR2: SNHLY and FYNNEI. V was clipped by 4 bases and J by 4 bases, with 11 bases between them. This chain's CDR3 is CASSGGRGNQPQHF. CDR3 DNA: TGTGCCAGCAGTGGAGGACGGGGTAATCAGCCCCAGCATTTT. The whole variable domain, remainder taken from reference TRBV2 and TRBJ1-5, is EPEVTQTPSHQVTQMGQEVILRCVPISNHLYFYWYRQILGQKVEFLVSFYNNEISEKSEIFDDQFSVERPDGSNFTLKIRSTKLEDSAMYFCASSGGRGNQPQHFGDGTRLSIL.

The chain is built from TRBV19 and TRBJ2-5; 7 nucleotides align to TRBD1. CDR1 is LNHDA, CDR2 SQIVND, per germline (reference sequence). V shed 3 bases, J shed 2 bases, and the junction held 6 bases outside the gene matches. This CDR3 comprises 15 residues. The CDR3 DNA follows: TGTGCCAGTAGTATTGGGAAGGGGGCACAAGAGACCCAGTACTTC. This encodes CASSIGKGAQETQYF.